This T cell receptor (beta chain) was identified in a study of cytomegalovirus exposure and HLA in healthy donors. Germline CDR1 SGHRS, CDR2 YFSETQ. The V segment lost 2 bases and the J segment 2 bases; nucleotides outside the gene matches: 11. The CDR3 runs 17 residues. This clone was seen only once. Only in-frame clones appear in the TCRdb table, and some are missing; sequencing was by immunoSEQ multiplex PCR. The sample yields under 100,000 clones, 95% seen once. The chain uses TRBV5-1 and TRBJ2-3, with 7 nucleotides matching TRBD2. The receptor's source is a woman aged 18-30 years in good health and CMV-seronegative. Sequences were obtained from PBMCs. The CDR3 loop is CASSFELAGGYTDTQYF. The DNA of the CDR3 is TGCGCCAGCAGCTTCGAATTAGCGGGCGGGTACACAGATACGCAGTATTTT.